The 13 T cell receptor beta chains reported below all come from one sample, sequenced in a study of T cells in Graves' hyperthyroidism and ophthalmopathy. The TCR beta CDR3 regions underwent amplification using RNA transcripts as the source. The HTBI primer set drove a first-round RT-PCR of the TCR CDR3. TCRdb reprocessed the multiplex PCR reads with MiXCR, giving one entry per CDR3 protein. Of 640,000 or so distinct CDR3 sequences in the sample, roughly 14% were seen once. Source material: blood. The receptor set was obtained from a woman aged 40 to 55 with Graves' ophthalmopathy.

There are many counts of this clonotype. The chain carries TRBV20-1 and TRBJ1-1; no reliable D call. Looked up from germline, CDR1 is DFQATT and CDR2 is SNEGSKA (reference sequence). V lost 0 bases and J 4 bases, leaving 15 bases between the germline ends. This CDR3 has 15 amino acids. The chain's CDR3 is CSAREAGISGTEAFF. CDR3 nucleotide sequence: TGCAGTGCTAGAGAAGCGGGCATTTCCGGCACTGAAGCTTTCTTT.

This clonotype has ten or more counts. This chain joins TRBV7-2 and TRBJ1-2; TRBD1 agrees at 9 bases. The V and J ends lost 1 base and 6 bases, in that order; junction bases with no gene match: 3. The CDR3 spans 14 residues. Looked up from germline, CDR1 is SGHTA and CDR2 is FQGNSA. Here the CDR3 DNA reads TGTGCCAGCAGCTTAGTTGGGACAGGGAATGGCTACACCTTC. Residues: CASSLVGTGNGYTF.

The chain recombines TRBV28 with TRBJ1-2, with D possibly TRBD1 on 5 matching bases. Trimming took 3 bases from V and 11 from J, leaving 16 bases between them. The CDR3 totals 13 residues. Germline V CDR1 and CDR2: MDHEN, SYDVKM. CDR3 nucleotide sequence: TGTGCCAGCAGTTTGGAGGGGTTGGGGGTTTACACCTTC. This encodes CASSLEGLGVYTF.

This clonotype showed up many times. The V and J genes are TRBV2 and TRBJ1-3; D possibly corresponds to TRBD1 (5 bases). V dropped 6 bases and J dropped 3 bases, with 9 bases sitting between them. The germline CDR1 and CDR2 sequences are SNHLY and FYNNEI. CDR3 length equals 13 residues. The CDR3 DNA sequence: TGTGCCAGCAGGCAGACAGTTGGAAACACCATATATTTT. Encoded protein: CASRQTVGNTIYF. The full variable domain, in which reference TRBV2 and TRBJ1-3 provide the parts outside the CDR3, is EPEVTQTPSHQVTQMGQEVILRCVPISNHLYFYWYRQILGQKVEFLVSFYNNEISEKSEIFDDQFSVERPDGSNFTLKIRSTKLEDSAMYFCASRQTVGNTIYFGEGSWLTVV.

This clonotype has more than one count but fewer than ten. The chain recombines TRBV6-1 with TRBJ2-7; D is perhaps TRBD1 (6 bases). Germline V gene data show CDR1 as MNHNS and CDR2 as SASEGT. The V and J ends lost 5 bases and 1 base respectively, with 15 bases between them. The CDR3 is 15 amino acids. The CDR3 DNA reads as TGTGCCAGCAGTAGGGGACCTGGACAGTCCTACGAGCAGTACTTC. This codes for CASSRGPGQSYEQYF.

In its sample, this clonotype was seen a few times. The gene calls are TRBV20-1 and TRBJ2-3, with D possibly TRBD2 on 6 matching bases. V lost 0 bases and J lost 3, with 13 bases in between. The CDR3 consists of 15 residues. Germline assignment: CDR1 DFQATT and CDR2 SNEGSKA (reference sequence). CDR3: CSARDWVAATDTQYF. The CDR3 DNA sequence: TGCAGTGCTAGAGATTGGGTAGCGGCTACAGATACGCAGTATTTT.

This clonotype occurred many times. The chain joins TRBV12-3 or TRBV12-4 to TRBJ2-2; 9 bases fit TRBD1. The J segment lost 5 bases and the V segment lost 7 bases, leaving 8 bases of the junction unmatched. CDR3 length: 15 residues. The CDR3 is CASKGATGGTGELFF. The CDR3 DNA is TGTGCCAGCAAAGGGGCGACAGGGGGAACCGGGGAGCTGTTTTTT.

This chain links TRBV20-1 with TRBJ1-1; D call uncertain. V lost 4 bases and J lost 1, with 13 bases in between. The germline gives CDR1 DFQATT, CDR2 SNEGSKA (reference sequence). The CDR3 extends over 14 amino acids. The chain's CDR3 is CSATSPGGNTEAFF. In DNA, the CDR3 is TGCAGTGCTACCTCCCCAGGTGGGAACACTGAAGCTTTCTTT.

This clonotype was detected many times. V and J are TRBV28 and TRBJ1-6; 12 bases align to TRBD1. The CDR3 is made up of 16 amino acids. Per the germline V gene, CDR1 is MDHEN and CDR2 is SYDVKM. V lost 6 bases and J lost 9; bases outside the gene matches: 9. The DNA for the CDR3 is TGTGCCAGCAGCCCCGCGGGACAGGGGGCAAGTTCACCCCTCCACTTT. This codes for CASSPAGQGASSPLHF.

This clonotype was seen ten or more times. This sequence joins TRBV6-5 and TRBJ1-1, with 8 bases lining up with TRBD1. The CDR3 extends over 16 amino acids. Germline V CDR1 and CDR2: MNHEY, SVGAGI. Germline trimming cut 2 bases from V and 6 bases from J; bases unmatched to any gene: 11. The CDR3 DNA reads TGTGCCAGCAGTTACACCTGGACAGGGAAAGGAGCTGAAGCTTTCTTT. This codes for CASSYTWTGKGAEAFF.

This clonotype was detected ten times or more. The chain recombines TRBV7-8 with TRBJ2-5; either TRBD1 or TRBD2 may fit D (5 bases each). V was trimmed by 5 bases and J by 7 bases, leaving 14 bases between them. Germline CDR1 is SGHVS and CDR2 is FQNEAQ. The CDR3 covers 13 residues. As DNA, the CDR3 is TGTGCCAGCAGCCGAGAGGGACGGGGGACCCAGTACTTC. Protein sequence: CASSREGRGTQYF.

This clonotype was observed at least ten times. The chain uses TRBV2 and TRBJ2-1; D could derive from TRBD1 or TRBD2 (5 bases each). The V end was cut by 2 bases, the J end by 0 bases, with 26 bases between. The CDR3 spans 21 residues. In germline, CDR1 is SNHLY, CDR2 FYNNEI. DNA for the CDR3: TGTGCCAGCAGTGAACGGGGCAGGGAAGGAGGACAAAGCCCCTCCTACAATGAGCAGTTCTTC. This encodes CASSERGREGGQSPSYNEQFF.

The chain carries TRBV12-5 and TRBJ2-2; TRBD1 or TRBD2 may be the D gene (5 bases each). The CDR3 runs to 15 residues. Trimming removed 2 bases at V and 9 bases at J, with 16 bases between. The germline gives CDR1 LGHNT, CDR2 FRNRAP. The CDR3 nucleotides read TGTGCTAGTGGTTTGACCCGGGACCGCTACTGGGAGCTGTTTTTT. This translates into CASGLTRDRYWELFF.